This TCR beta chain was identified in a study of shared clonotypes between healthy human individuals (dated by TCRdb to the early 2020s). Broadly, across the study: A couple of women and three men aged 18 to 49 years were included in the cohort. To estimate repertoire size and how much clonotype sharing occurs between individuals, the study deeply sequenced the blood TCR repertoires of several healthy adults. Between about 0.94 and 8.9 billion PBMCs per donor were obtained by leukapheresis. For each donor, CD4 naive and CD4 memory were each run on three plates, CD8 naive on two plates, and CD8 memory on one plate. Different laboratories and diverse techniques were used to prepare libraries and sequence TCR repertoires, to increase sequencing depth and limit assay-specific biases. Paper-wide results and their limitations: Rarefaction of sorted-subset datasets indicated incomplete sequencing despite the large sequencing depth. Because the study included a small number of donors, the genetic and exposure-history diversity represented was limited. When a few donors were compared, the shared fraction of clonotypes was around 4.6% for naive CD4, 3% to 4% for naive CD8, roughly 2.5% for memory CD4, and about 0.36% for memory CD8. Compared with non-shared clonotypes, clonotypes shared by all four sorted-subset donors had higher generation probabilities. Based on pairwise subsampling, the degree of clonotype sharing among donors was expected to be affected by sequencing depth. Sampling was limited to blood, and TCR repertoires in tissue likely differ from TCR repertoires in blood. Estimated clonotype richness was generally larger for naive than for memory subsets.

Using the deep immunoSEQ assay, multiplex PCR amplified TCR CDR3 regions from genomic DNA. Extracted genomic DNA from each cell subset was spread evenly across all wells of several immunoSEQ 96-well plates, with each plate serving as a replicate. For sorted subsets, each replicate PCR was loaded with around 200 ng genomic DNA, equivalent to 30,000 to 35,000 T cell genomes. The purified libraries were quantified using a Qubit 3.0 fluorometer, sized with a Bioanalyzer 2100, and then quantified again using the KAPA Library Quantification kit. Each immunoSEQ 96-well plate was sequenced on its own single-read 150-cycle Illumina NextSeq 550 flow cell. Per the authors' processing: The immunoSEQ output contained only junctional sequences without quality scores, so filtering could not match that applied to full-length reads. Sequences were annotated with PyIR, a Python wrapper for IgBLAST v1.9, and V/J genes and CDR3 were assigned using IMGT germline references. Reads were removed for weak V/J assignments (E-value above 1e-6), missing CDR3, stop codons, out-of-frame junctions, or ambiguous translated residues. A V3J clonotype was defined by an identical inferred V gene, J gene, and CDR3 amino acid sequence. To compute the percentage overlap between repertoires, the number of shared unique clonotypes was divided by the size of the smaller repertoire. RTK rarefaction, the Chao1 estimator, and Recon v2.1 estimates of unobserved clonotypes were used to assess repertoire richness. For all TCRbeta clonotypes obtained by the gDNA method from several donors, generation probabilities were computed with OLGA. Not all clones reach the TCRdb copy of this immuneACCESS table, which keeps in-frame sequences only. Checked studies attribute under half of the gap to unresolved V genes and leave the rest unexplained. V, J and clone size were drawn from that table, and D and trimming were deduced from the DNA. Recorded for this sample are about 1 million clones; around 74% of them occurred a single time. Around 1.5% of the sample rests with the top ten.

Regarding this clone: It lacks a known antigen. Base quality data are lacking; no much larger clone is found one base away.

Healthy HIV-negative adults with no recently reported acute infections or vaccinations were included as donors. Only Caucasian adults living in Nashville, Tennessee, USA were represented among the donors. CD4+ T cells were enriched through magnetic negative selection, after which naive cells were positively selected on CD45RA and the remaining negative fraction served as the memory subset. After blood collection by leukapheresis, PBMCs were isolated using Ficoll-Histopaque density gradient centrifugation and then cryopreserved in the vapor phase of liquid nitrogen. Analytical flow cytometry was used to check the purity and quantity of every magnetically sorted T cell population. Genomic DNA was isolated from every sorted fraction and measured by UV absorbance on a Nanodrop 2000c. Inclusive of the bounding cysteine and phenylalanine, the CDR3 is 15 residues long. The sequence is cut down to CDR3 DNA, 45 bases in frame from base 1. The junction shows trimming of 6 bases on V and 0 bases on J, plus 12 bases between the germline ends. Taken from the germline V gene, the CDR1 and CDR2 loops are KGHSH and LQKENI.

The specimen sequenced was memory CD4+ T cells sorted from blood. The intended sense of this specimen's cell subset or site label: CD45RA-negative fraction. The receptor was isolated from a young man in good health. Recombination connected TRBV18 to TRBJ1-3; the D gene remains uncertain. CDR3 region: CASSLGSLSGNTIYF. The DNA sequence is given as TGTGCCAGCTCCCTCGGGTCCCTCTCTGGAAACACCATATATTTT.